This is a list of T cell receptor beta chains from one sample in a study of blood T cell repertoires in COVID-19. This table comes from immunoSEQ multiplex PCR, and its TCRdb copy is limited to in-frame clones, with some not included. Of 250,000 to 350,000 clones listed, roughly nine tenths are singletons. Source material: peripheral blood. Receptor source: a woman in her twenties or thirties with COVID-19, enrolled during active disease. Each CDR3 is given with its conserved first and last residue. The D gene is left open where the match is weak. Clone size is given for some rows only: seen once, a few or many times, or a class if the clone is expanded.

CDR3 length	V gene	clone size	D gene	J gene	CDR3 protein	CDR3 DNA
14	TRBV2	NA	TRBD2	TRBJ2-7	CASSPGLGDYEQYF	TGTGCCAGCAGTCCGGGACTAGGGGATTACGAGCAGTACTTC
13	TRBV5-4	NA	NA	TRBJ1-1	CASSGGRGPEAFF	TGTGCCAGCAGTGGGGGGCGGGGGCCTGAAGCTTTCTTT
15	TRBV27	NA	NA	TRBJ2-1	CASGHWGSGDNEQFF	TGTGCCAGCGGTCATTGGGGCTCTGGCGACAATGAGCAGTTCTTC
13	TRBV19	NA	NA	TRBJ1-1	CASSIARGTEAFF	TGTGCCAGTAGTATCGCCAGGGGCACTGAAGCTTTCTTT
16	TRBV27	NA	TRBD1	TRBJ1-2	CASSLKITGGFYGYTF	TGTGCCAGCAGTTTAAAAATAACAGGGGGATTCTATGGCTACACCTTC
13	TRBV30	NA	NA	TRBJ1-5	CAWSLEGGQPQHF	TGTGCCTGGAGTTTGGAGGGAGGGCAGCCCCAGCATTTT
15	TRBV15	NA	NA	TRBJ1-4	CATAGMEATNEKLFF	TGTGCCACCGCAGGCATGGAAGCAACTAATGAAAAACTGTTTTTT
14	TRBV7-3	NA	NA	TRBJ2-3	CASSPTGRGDTQYF	TGTGCCAGCAGCCCCACCGGGCGGGGAGATACGCAGTATTTT
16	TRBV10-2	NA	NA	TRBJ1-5	CASSEYKQGGNQPQHF	TGCGCCAGCAGTGAGTACAAACAGGGAGGCAATCAGCCCCAGCATTTT
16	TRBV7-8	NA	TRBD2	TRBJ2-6	CASSRLAGSGANVLTF	TGTGCCAGCAGCCGTCTAGCGGGGTCGGGGGCCAACGTCCTGACTTTC
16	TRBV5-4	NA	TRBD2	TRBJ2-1	CASSFGTSGRAHEQFF	TGTGCCAGCAGCTTCGGGACTAGCGGGAGGGCCCATGAGCAGTTCTTC
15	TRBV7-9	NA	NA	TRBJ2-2	CASSFFRGSTGELFF	TGTGCCAGCAGCTTTTTCAGGGGTAGCACCGGGGAGCTGTTTTTT
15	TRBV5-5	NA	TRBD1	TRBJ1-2	CASSLGDREFGGYTF	TGTGCCAGCAGCTTAGGGGACAGGGAATTTGGCGGCTACACCTTC
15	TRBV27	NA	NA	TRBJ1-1	CASSWGPPFNTEAFF	TGTGCCAGCAGTTGGGGCCCTCCCTTCAACACTGAAGCTTTCTTT
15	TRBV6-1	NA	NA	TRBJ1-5	CASSEDETSNQPQHF	TGTGCCAGCAGTGAAGATGAGACAAGCAATCAGCCCCAGCATTTT
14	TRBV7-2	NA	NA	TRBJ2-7	CASSSGLGYYEQYF	TGTGCCAGCAGCTCTGGACTTGGATACTACGAGCAGTACTTC
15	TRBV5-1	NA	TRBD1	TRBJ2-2	CASSPTGGRTGELFF	TGCGCCAGCAGCCCGACAGGGGGCCGAACCGGGGAGCTGTTTTTT
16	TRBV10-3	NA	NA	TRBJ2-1	CAISESPGVVHNEQFF	TGTGCCATCAGTGAGTCCCCAGGGGTTGTCCACAATGAGCAGTTCTTC
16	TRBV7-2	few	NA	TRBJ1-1	CASSLEWSGANTEAFF	TGTGCCAGCAGCTTAGAATGGTCTGGGGCGAACACTGAAGCTTTCTTT
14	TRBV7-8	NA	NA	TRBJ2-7	CASGPAGVTYEQYF	TGTGCCAGCGGCCCGGCAGGGGTGACCTACGAGCAGTACTTC
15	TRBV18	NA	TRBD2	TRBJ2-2	CASSPGTSLTGELFF	TGTGCCAGCTCACCAGGGACTAGTCTGACCGGGGAGCTGTTTTTT
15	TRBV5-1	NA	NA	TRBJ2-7	CASSLASGASYEQYF	TGCGCCAGCAGCTTGGCATCAGGGGCGTCCTACGAGCAGTACTTC
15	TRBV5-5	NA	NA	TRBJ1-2	CASSLGQNPNYGYTF	TGTGCCAGCAGCTTGGGGCAGAACCCTAACTATGGCTACACCTTC
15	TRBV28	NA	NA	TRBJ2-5	CASTTQRPIQETQYF	TGTGCCAGCACAACCCAGCGGCCAATTCAAGAGACCCAGTACTTC
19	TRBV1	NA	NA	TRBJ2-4	CTSSRPSGGPLLAKNIQYF	TGCACCAGCAGCCGTCCTAGCGGGGGACCTCTACTAGCCAAAAACATTCAGTACTTC
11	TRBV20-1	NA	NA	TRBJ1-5	CSASSDQPQHF	TGCAGTGCTAGTTCGGATCAGCCCCAGCATTTT
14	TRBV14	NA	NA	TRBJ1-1	CASNAGAMNTEAFF	TGTGCCAGCAATGCAGGGGCGATGAACACTGAAGCTTTCTTT
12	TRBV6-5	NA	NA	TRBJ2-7	CARRTAPYEQYF	TGTGCCAGAAGGACAGCACCCTACGAGCAGTACTTC
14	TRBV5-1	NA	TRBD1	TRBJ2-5	CASRKPGGRETQYF	TGCGCCAGCAGAAAACCAGGGGGTCGGGAGACCCAGTACTTC
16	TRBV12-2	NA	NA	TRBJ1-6	CASRLDARGHNSPLHF	TGTGCAAGTCGCTTAGATGCCAGGGGGCATAATTCACCCCTCCACTTT
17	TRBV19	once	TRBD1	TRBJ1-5	CASSINRGGLSNQPQHF	TGTGCCAGTAGTATAAACAGGGGTGGTTTGAGCAATCAGCCCCAGCATTTT
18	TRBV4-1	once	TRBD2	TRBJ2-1	CASSQSGTSGSSYNEQFF	TGCGCCAGCAGCCAGTCCGGGACTAGCGGGAGCTCCTACAATGAGCAGTTCTTC
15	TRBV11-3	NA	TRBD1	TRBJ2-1	CASSLEQGAYNEQFF	TGTGCCAGCAGCTTAGAACAGGGGGCCTACAATGAGCAGTTCTTC
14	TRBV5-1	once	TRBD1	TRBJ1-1	CASSDLGQSTEAFF	TGCGCCAGCAGCGACCTGGGACAGAGCACTGAAGCTTTCTTT
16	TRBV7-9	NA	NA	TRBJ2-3	CASSPNGYGSTDTQYF	TGTGCCAGCAGCCCCAACGGGTACGGGAGCACAGATACGCAGTATTTT
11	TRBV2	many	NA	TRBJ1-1	CASKLGGEAFF	TGTGCCAGCAAACTGGGCGGGGAAGCTTTCTTT
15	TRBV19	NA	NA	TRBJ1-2	CASSIGGRENYGYTF	TGTGCCAGTAGTATAGGCGGGAGGGAGAACTATGGCTACACCTTC
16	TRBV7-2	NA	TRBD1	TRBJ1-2	CASSVTSGTGVYGYTF	TGTGCCAGCAGCGTAACGTCCGGGACAGGGGTCTATGGCTACACCTTC
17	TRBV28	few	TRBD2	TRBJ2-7	CASSPGGLAGGSYEQYF	TGTGCCAGCAGTCCGGGCGGACTGGCGGGAGGCTCCTACGAGCAGTACTTC
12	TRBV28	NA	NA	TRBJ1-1	CASRSGNTEAFF	TGTGCCAGCCGATCGGGGAACACTGAAGCTTTCTTT